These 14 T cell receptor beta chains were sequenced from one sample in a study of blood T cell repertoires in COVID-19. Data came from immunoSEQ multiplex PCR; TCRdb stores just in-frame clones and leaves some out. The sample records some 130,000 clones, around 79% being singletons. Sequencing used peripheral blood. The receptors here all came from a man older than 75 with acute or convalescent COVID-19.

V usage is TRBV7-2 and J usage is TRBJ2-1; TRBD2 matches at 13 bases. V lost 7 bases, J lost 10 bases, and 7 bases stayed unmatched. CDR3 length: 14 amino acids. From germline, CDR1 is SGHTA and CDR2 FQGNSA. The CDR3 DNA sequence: TGTGCCAGCAATATCGGGACTAGCGGGACAGAGCAGTTCTTC. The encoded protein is CASNIGTSGTEQFF.

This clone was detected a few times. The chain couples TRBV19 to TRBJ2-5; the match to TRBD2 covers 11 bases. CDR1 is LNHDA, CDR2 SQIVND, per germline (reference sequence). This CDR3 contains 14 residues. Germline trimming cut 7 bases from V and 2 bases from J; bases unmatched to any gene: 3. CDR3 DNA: TGTGCCAGTACTAGCGGGGGGTCACAAGAGACCCAGTACTTC. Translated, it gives CASTSGGSQETQYF.

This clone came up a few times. The CDR3: CASSPPGGSYEQYF. CDR3 in DNA: TGTGCCAGCAGCCCCCCAGGGGGCTCCTACGAGCAGTACTTC. This chain joins TRBV9 and TRBJ2-7; 7 nucleotides align to TRBD1. The CDR3 consists of 14 residues. Germline trimming cut 4 bases from V and 0 bases from J; bases unmatched to any gene: 4. CDR1 SGDLS and CDR2 YYNGEE come from the germline V gene.

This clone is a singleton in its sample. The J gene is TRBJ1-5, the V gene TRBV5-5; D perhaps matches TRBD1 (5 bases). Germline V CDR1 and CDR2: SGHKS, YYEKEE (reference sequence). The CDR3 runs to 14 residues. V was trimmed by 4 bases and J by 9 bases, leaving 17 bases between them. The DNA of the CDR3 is TGTGCCAGCAGCCTCGGGACTCCGAGCTGGCCCCAGCATTTT. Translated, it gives CASSLGTPSWPQHF.

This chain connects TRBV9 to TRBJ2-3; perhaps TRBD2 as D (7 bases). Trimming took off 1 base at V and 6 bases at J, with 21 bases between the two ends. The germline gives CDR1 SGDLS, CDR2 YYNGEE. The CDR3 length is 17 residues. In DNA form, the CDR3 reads TGTGCCAGCAGCGTAATGCCTGGGGGGGGCTCAGGTGATACGCAGTATTTT. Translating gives CASSVMPGGGSGDTQYF.

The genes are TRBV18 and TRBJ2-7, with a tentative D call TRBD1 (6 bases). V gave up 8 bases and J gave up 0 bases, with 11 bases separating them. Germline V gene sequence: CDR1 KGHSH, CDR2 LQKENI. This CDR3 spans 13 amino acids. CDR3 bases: TGTGCCAGCCAGGACAGTTCCTCCTACGAGCAGTACTTC. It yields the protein CASQDSSSYEQYF.

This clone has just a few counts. CDR3 residues: CASRRDRISYEQYF. CDR3 nucleotide sequence: TGTGCCAGCAGACGGGACAGAATATCCTACGAGCAGTACTTC. The rearrangement links TRBV6-5 to TRBJ2-7; 7 bases fit TRBD1. The CDR3 consists of 14 residues. With V trimmed by 6 bases and J by 1 base, 6 bases remained unmatched. Germline V gene data show CDR1 as MNHEY and CDR2 as SVGAGI.

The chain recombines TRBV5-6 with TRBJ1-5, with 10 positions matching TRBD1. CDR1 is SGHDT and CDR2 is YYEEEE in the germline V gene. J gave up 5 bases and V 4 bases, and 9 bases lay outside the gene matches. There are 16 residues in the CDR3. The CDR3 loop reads CASSARDRGVYQPQHF. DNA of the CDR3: TGTGCCAGCAGCGCCAGGGACAGGGGAGTATATCAGCCCCAGCATTTT.

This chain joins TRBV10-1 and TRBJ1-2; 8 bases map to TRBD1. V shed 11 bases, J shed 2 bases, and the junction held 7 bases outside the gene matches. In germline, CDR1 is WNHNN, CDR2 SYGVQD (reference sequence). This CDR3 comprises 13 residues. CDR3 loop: CAQRGQENYGYTF. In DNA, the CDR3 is TGCGCCCAAAGGGGACAGGAGAACTATGGCTACACCTTC.

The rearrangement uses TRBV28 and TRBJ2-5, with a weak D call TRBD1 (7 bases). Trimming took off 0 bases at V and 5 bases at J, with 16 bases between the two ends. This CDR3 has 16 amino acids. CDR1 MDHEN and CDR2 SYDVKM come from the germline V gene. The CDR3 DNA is TGTGCCAGCAGTTTATGGGGCAGGGGGGTAGGCGAGACCCAGTACTTC. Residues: CASSLWGRGVGETQYF.

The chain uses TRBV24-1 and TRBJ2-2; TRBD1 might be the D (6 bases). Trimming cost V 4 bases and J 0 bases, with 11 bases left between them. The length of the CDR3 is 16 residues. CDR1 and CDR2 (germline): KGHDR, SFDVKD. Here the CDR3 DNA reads TGTGCCACCAGTGACGCCGGGACAACGAACACCGGGGAGCTGTTTTTT. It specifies CATSDAGTTNTGELFF.

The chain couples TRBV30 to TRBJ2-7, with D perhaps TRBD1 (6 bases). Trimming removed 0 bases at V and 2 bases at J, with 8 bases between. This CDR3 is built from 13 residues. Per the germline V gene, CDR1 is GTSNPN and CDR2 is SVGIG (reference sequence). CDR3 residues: CAWSVNRAYEQYF. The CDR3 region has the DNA TGTGCCTGGAGTGTAAACAGGGCCTACGAGCAGTACTTC.

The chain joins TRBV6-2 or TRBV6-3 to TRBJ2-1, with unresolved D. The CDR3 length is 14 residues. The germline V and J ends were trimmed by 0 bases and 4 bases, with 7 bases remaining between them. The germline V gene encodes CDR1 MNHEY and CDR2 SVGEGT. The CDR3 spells CASSYSGRYNEQFF. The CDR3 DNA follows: TGTGCCAGCAGTTACTCGGGCAGATACAATGAGCAGTTCTTC.

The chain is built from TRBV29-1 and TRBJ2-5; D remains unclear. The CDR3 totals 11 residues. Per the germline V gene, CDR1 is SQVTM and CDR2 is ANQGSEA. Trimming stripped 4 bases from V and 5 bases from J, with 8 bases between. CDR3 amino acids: CSVGPVETQYF. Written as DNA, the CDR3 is TGCAGCGTTGGGCCCGTGGAGACCCAGTACTTC.